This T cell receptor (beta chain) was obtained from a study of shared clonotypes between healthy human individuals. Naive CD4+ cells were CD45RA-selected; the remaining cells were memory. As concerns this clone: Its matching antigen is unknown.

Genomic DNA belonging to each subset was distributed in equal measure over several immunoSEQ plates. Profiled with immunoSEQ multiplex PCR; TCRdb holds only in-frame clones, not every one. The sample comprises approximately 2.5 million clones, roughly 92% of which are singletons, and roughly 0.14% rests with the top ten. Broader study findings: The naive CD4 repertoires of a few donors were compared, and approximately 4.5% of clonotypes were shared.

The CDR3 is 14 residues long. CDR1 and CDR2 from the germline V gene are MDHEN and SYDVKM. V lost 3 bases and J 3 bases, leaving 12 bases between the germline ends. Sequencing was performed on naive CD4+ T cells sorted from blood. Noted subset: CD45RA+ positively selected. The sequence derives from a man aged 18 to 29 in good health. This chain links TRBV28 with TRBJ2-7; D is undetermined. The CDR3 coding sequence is TGTGCCAGCAGTTTTTTGGGCCCGGTCTACGAGCAGTACTTC. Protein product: CASSFLGPVYEQYF.